This entry lists 17 T cell receptor beta chains sequenced from one sample in a study of response to subunit inactivated influenza vaccine. TCRdb used MiXCR to reprocess the RT-PCR reads, holding one entry per CDR3 protein. Of about 500,000 distinct CDR3 sequences detected, 16% appear once; the ten largest clones hold less than 4%. The sample was CD4+ T cells sorted from PBMCs, taken about 23 months after vaccination. All receptors come from a man between 50 and 70 years old who received an inactivated influenza vaccine.

There are a few counts of this clonotype. The chain uses TRBV7-9 and TRBJ2-7; 8 bases agree with TRBD1. The germline CDR1 and CDR2 sequences are SEHNR and FQNEAQ (reference sequence). The ends lost 1 base at V and 3 bases at J; junction bases unmatched: 5. The CDR3 length is 15 residues. In DNA form, the CDR3 reads TGTGCCAGCAGCTTAGGAGACAGGGGCTTCTACGAGCAGTACTTC. This encodes CASSLGDRGFYEQYF.

Only a few counts were recorded for this clonotype. The chain employs TRBV4-1 and TRBJ2-7, with 9 positions matching TRBD2. Germline V gene lookup returns CDR1 MGHRA and CDR2 YSYEKL. CDR3 length equals 18 residues. With V trimmed by 0 bases and J by 0 bases, 9 bases remained unmatched. The CDR3 nucleotides read TGCGCCAGCAGCCAAGAGAGCCTCAGCGGGAGGAGCTCCTACGAGCAGTACTTC. Protein: CASSQESLSGRSSYEQYF.

This clonotype showed up just a few times. This sequence joins TRBV6-2 or TRBV6-3 and TRBJ1-2; D is unclear. Germline V CDR1 and CDR2: MNHEY, SVGEGT. V was cut by 4 bases and J by 6 bases, with 36 bases left in between. The CDR3 totals 21 residues. The CDR3: CASSSLRRSGLLLTQTNGYTF. CDR3 coding DNA: TGTGCCAGCAGTTCTCTCAGAAGGTCGGGTTTATTGCTAACACAGACGAATGGCTACACCTTC.

In this sample, this clonotype turned up a few times. The J gene is TRBJ1-2, the V gene TRBV28, with D perhaps TRBD1 (6 bases). CDR1 and CDR2 (germline): MDHEN, SYDVKM. The CDR3 loop spans 16 amino acids. V lost 6 bases, J lost 4 bases, and 21 bases lay in between. The CDR3, as DNA: TGTGCCAGCAGGAAAAGGGATTTTGCAGGGGCCTATGGCTACACCTTC. Translation gives CASRKRDFAGAYGYTF.

This chain joins TRBV14 and TRBJ2-7, with D unclear. In germline, CDR1 is SGHDN, CDR2 FVKESK. V shed 0 bases and J shed 3 bases, with 12 bases lying between them. This CDR3 contains 15 residues. CDR3 sequence (DNA): TGTGCCAGCAGCCAAGAAATAGCCTCCTTCTACGAGCAGTACTTC. It yields the protein CASSQEIASFYEQYF. Together with reference TRBV14 and TRBJ2-7, the CDR3 gives the full variable domain: EAGVTQFPSHSVIEKGQTVTLRCDPISGHDNLYWYRRVMGKEIKFLLHFVKESKQDESGMPNNRFLAERTGGTYSTLKVQPAELEDSGVYFCASSQEIASFYEQYFGPGTRLTVT.

The rearrangement joins TRBV5-1 to TRBJ2-1, with a tentative D call TRBD1 (5 bases). The length of the CDR3 is 12 residues. Trimming removed 2 bases at V and 9 bases at J, with 9 bases between. CDR1 and CDR2 (germline): SGHRS, YFSETQ. The CDR3 nucleotides are TGCGCCAGCAGCTTCAGGGTCGGTGAGCAGTTCTTC. The encoded protein is CASSFRVGEQFF.

Only a few counts were recorded for this clonotype. The chain combines TRBV6-5 with TRBJ1-1; D uncertain. The CDR3 runs 16 residues. CDR1 is MNHEY and CDR2 is SVGAGI in the germline V gene. Between the trimmed V and J ends, which lost 2 bases and 1 base, there was a span of 14 bases. This CDR3 is CASSYLQEAGNTEAFF. The CDR3 nucleotides are TGTGCCAGCAGTTACCTGCAGGAGGCTGGGAACACTGAAGCTTTCTTT.

This sequence joins TRBV5-1 and TRBJ2-5; no reliable D call. CDR3 length equals 13 residues. Trimming left V 0 bases short and J 2 bases short, with 5 bases between. The germline CDR1 and CDR2 sequences are SGHRS and YFSETQ. In nucleotides, the CDR3 is TGCGCCAGCAGCTTGGAGATACAAGAGACCCAGTACTTC. This encodes CASSLEIQETQYF.

This clonotype came up a few times. The chain combines TRBV7-2 with TRBJ1-6, with D hard to call. CDR1 SGHTA and CDR2 FQGNSA come from the germline V gene. V was cut by 1 base and J by 10 bases, with 8 bases left in between. This CDR3 has 13 amino acids. This CDR3 is CASSLGGISPLHF. In nucleotides, the CDR3 is TGTGCCAGCAGCTTAGGTGGTATCTCACCCCTCCACTTT.

This clonotype appeared many times. The CDR3 DNA reads TGCAGTGCTAGGACTGGAGCGGAAGAGACCCAGTACTTC. The encoded protein is CSARTGAEETQYF. The chain is built from TRBV20-1 and TRBJ2-5; TRBD2 might be the D (5 bases). V lost 3 bases, J lost 3 bases, and 11 bases lay in between. From germline, CDR1 is DFQATT and CDR2 SNEGSKA (reference sequence). The CDR3 length is 13 residues.

This clonotype was observed a handful of times. The genes are TRBV29-1 and TRBJ2-6; D gene ambiguous. The CDR3 totals 15 residues. The V end lost 5 bases, the J end lost 0 bases, and 11 bases lay between the germline ends. Germline values: CDR1 SQVTM, CDR2 ANQGSEA. CDR3 in DNA: TGCAGCGTTCAGCCTGCCGCCTCTGGGGCCAACGTCCTGACTTTC. This translates into CSVQPAASGANVLTF.

The V call is TRBV2, the J call TRBJ2-2, with unresolved D. The germline V and J ends were trimmed by 6 bases and 2 bases, with 7 bases remaining between them. In germline, CDR1 is SNHLY, CDR2 FYNNEI. The CDR3 spans 13 residues. The CDR3 reads CASRTQNTGELFF. The DNA for the CDR3 is TGTGCCAGCAGGACTCAAAACACCGGGGAGCTGTTTTTT.

This clonotype occurred a few times. CDR3 DNA sequence: TGTGCCAGCAGCTTCCAGGGTCCGCAGTATTTT. Translation gives CASSFQGPQYF. The rearrangement links TRBV7-2 to TRBJ2-3; D perhaps matches TRBD1 (5 bases). V was pared by 3 bases and J by 10 bases, with 8 bases between. CDR1 is SGHTA, CDR2 FQGNSA, per germline. CDR3 length: 11 residues.

This clonotype was seen more than once but under ten times. The rearrangement uses TRBV4-2 and TRBJ2-4; perhaps D is TRBD1 or TRBD2 (5 bases each). Germline V gene data show CDR1 as LGHNA and CDR2 as YNFKEQ. The germline V and J ends were trimmed by 3 bases and 1 base, with 13 bases remaining between them. The CDR3 sequence is 16 residues long. The CDR3 coding sequence is TGTGCCAGCAGCCATTCCGATTGGGGGGCCAAAAACATTCAGTACTTC. The encoded protein is CASSHSDWGAKNIQYF.

J is TRBJ2-3 and V is TRBV6-2 or TRBV6-3; D gene unclear. Germline V gene sequence: CDR1 MNHEY, CDR2 SVGEGT. The CDR3 sequence is 15 residues long. Trimming removed 5 bases at V and 2 bases at J, with 14 bases between. The CDR3 reads CASSPNGVDTDTQYF. CDR3 sequence (DNA): TGTGCCAGCAGTCCGAACGGCGTCGACACAGATACGCAGTATTTT.

The J gene is TRBJ1-2, the V gene TRBV7-2, with D maybe TRBD1 (6 bases). V lost 7 bases and J 1 base, leaving 13 bases between the germline ends. This CDR3 contains 14 residues. Germline lookup yields CDR1 SGHTA and CDR2 FQGNSA. The CDR3 protein is CASTPTGNNYGYTF. CDR3 sequence (DNA): TGTGCCAGCACCCCGACAGGAAATAACTATGGCTACACCTTC.

The table lists this clonotype with many counts. The CDR3: CASSPSWGNTEAFF. CDR3 nucleotides: TGTGCCAGCAGCCCATCGTGGGGGAACACTGAAGCTTTCTTT. This chain uses TRBV4-2 with TRBJ1-1, with unresolved D. CDR3 length: 14 residues. Trimming stripped 4 bases from V and 1 base from J, with 10 bases between. Germline CDR1 reads LGHNA; CDR2 reads YNFKEQ.